This TCR beta chain was identified in a study of control samples from healthy donors and cancer patients. The assay was immunoSEQ multiplex PCR, and TCRdb's table has in-frame clones only and misses some. The sample lists approximately 150,000 clones, approximately 94% occurring once. The sequencing sample was made of blood. The clonotype was recovered from a man aged 35-49 years in good health.

This CDR3 reads CASSQDGAGSNTEAFF. CDR3 DNA: TGCGCCAGCAGCCAAGATGGGGCGGGATCGAACACTGAAGCTTTCTTT. The J gene is TRBJ1-1, the V gene TRBV4-3, with D perhaps TRBD1 (5 bases). Trimming shortened V by 0 bases and J by 1 base, and 12 bases separated the two germline ends. The CDR3 is made up of 16 amino acids. Germline V gene sequence: CDR1 LGHNA, CDR2 YSLEER.